This passage covers 11 T cell receptor beta chains from one sample sequenced in a study of blood T cell repertoires in COVID-19. Here immunoSEQ multiplex PCR was the method, and the copy in TCRdb shows in-frame clones only, minus some. The repertoire has about 380,000 clones, about 88% of them found once; the top ten carry 1.2%. Sequencing was done on a sample of PBMCs or T cells enriched from blood (not recorded which). These receptors were obtained from a woman younger than 30 who had recovered from COVID-19.

This clone was seen once. The rearrangement joins TRBV5-6 to TRBJ1-2, with D possibly being TRBD1 (6 bases). V dropped 3 bases and J dropped 9 bases, with 15 bases sitting between them. Germline CDR1 and CDR2: SGHDT and YYEEEE. The CDR3 is 13 amino acids. CDR3 protein: CASSSDRPPRYTF. CDR3 sequence (DNA): TGTGCCAGCAGCTCTGACAGGCCACCTCGCTACACCTTC.

As DNA, the CDR3 is TGTGCCAGCAGCCCTCCGAGGCATAGGGAGAGGGGGTCCTACGAGCAGTACTTC. This gives the protein CASSPPRHRERGSYEQYF. The chain uses TRBV5-6 and TRBJ2-7; perhaps TRBD1 as D (6 bases). The germline V and J ends were trimmed by 4 bases and 1 base, with 24 bases remaining between them. Per the germline V gene, CDR1 is SGHDT and CDR2 is YYEEEE. There are 18 residues in the CDR3.

This rearrangement joins TRBV7-6 to TRBJ1-1, with 8 bases fitting TRBD1. CDR1 and CDR2 from the germline V gene are SGHVS and FNYEAQ. The length of the CDR3 is 16 residues. V gave up 1 base and J gave up 5 bases; unmatched junction bases: 9. The CDR3 is CASSLEAGGAGTEAFF. CDR3 coding DNA: TGTGCCAGCAGCTTAGAGGCAGGGGGCGCGGGAACTGAAGCTTTCTTT.

The rearrangement joins TRBV7-9 to TRBJ1-2; D might be TRBD1 (5 bases). This CDR3 spans 14 amino acids. The ends were cut back, 1 base at V and 0 bases at J, with 6 bases in the middle. Germline assignment: CDR1 SEHNR and CDR2 FQNEAQ (reference sequence). The CDR3 protein is CASSLGTTNYGYTF. The DNA of the CDR3 is TGTGCCAGCAGCTTAGGGACAACTAACTATGGCTACACCTTC.

This clone appeared a single time. V gene TRBV19 combines with J gene TRBJ1-3; 10 bases agree with TRBD1. The length of the CDR3 is 15 residues. V dropped 7 bases and J dropped 6; count of bases not matched to a gene: 9. Germline-derived CDR1 and CDR2 are LNHDA and SQIVND (reference sequence). The CDR3 spells CASTPGQGNVNTIYF. CDR3 DNA sequence: TGTGCCAGTACCCCGGGACAGGGGAACGTAAACACCATATATTTT.

The V and J genes are TRBV5-1 and TRBJ2-3; 11 positions match TRBD1. The ends lost 4 bases at V and 2 bases at J; junction bases unmatched: 6. The germline V gene has CDR1 SGHRS and CDR2 YFSETQ. The CDR3 consists of 16 residues. CDR3 sequence (DNA): TGCGCCAGCAGCCCGGGACAGGGGGTTATCACAGATACGCAGTATTTT. Translated, it gives CASSPGQGVITDTQYF.

About this clone itself: Other nucleotide sequences in the sample specify the same CDR3. V usage is TRBV27 and J usage is TRBJ2-2, with a weak D call TRBD1 (5 bases). CDR1 is MNHEY, CDR2 SMNVEV, per germline (reference sequence). V was clipped by 6 bases and J by 1 base, with 9 bases between them. The CDR3 runs 14 residues. CDR3 nucleotide sequence: TGTGCCAGCAGCTCAGGACAGAACACCGGGGAGCTGTTTTTT. As protein: CASSSGQNTGELFF.

V usage is TRBV4-2 and J usage is TRBJ2-7; 8 bases line up with TRBD1. The V and J ends lost 5 bases and 2 bases, in that order; junction bases with no gene match: 2. The germline gives CDR1 LGHNA, CDR2 YNFKEQ. The CDR3 sequence is 13 residues long. In DNA form, the CDR3 reads TGTGCCAGCAGCGAGGACAGGGCCTACGAGCAGTACTTC. Its protein product is CASSEDRAYEQYF.

Only one count was recorded for this clone. The J gene is TRBJ1-2, the V gene TRBV7-6, with 8 bases lining up with TRBD1. The CDR3 runs 14 residues. Germline CDR1 SGHVS, CDR2 FNYEAQ. The V segment lost 5 bases and the J segment 4 bases; nucleotides outside the gene matches: 6. The CDR3 spells CASSPGGVIYGYTF. In nucleotides, the CDR3 is TGTGCCAGCAGCCCAGGGGGCGTAATCTATGGCTACACCTTC.

The V gene is TRBV7-2, the J gene TRBJ1-1, with TRBD1 identical over 10 bases. With V trimmed by 4 bases and J by 7 bases, 3 bases remained unmatched. Germline V CDR1 and CDR2: SGHTA, FQGNSA. The CDR3 length is 13 residues. This chain's CDR3 is CASSSGQGFEAFF. DNA of the CDR3: TGTGCCAGCAGCTCGGGACAGGGGTTTGAAGCTTTCTTT.

The rearrangement joins TRBV27 to TRBJ1-5, with D possibly TRBD1 on 6 matching bases. Trimming cost V 5 bases and J 5 bases, with 10 bases left between them. This CDR3 comprises 13 residues. Germline values: CDR1 MNHEY, CDR2 SMNVEV (reference sequence). DNA for the CDR3: TGTGCCAGCAGTCCTAGACAGGATCAGCCCCAGCATTTT. Its protein product is CASSPRQDQPQHF.